The rows below give T cell receptor beta chains drawn from one sample of a study of shared clonotypes between healthy human individuals. The method was immunoSEQ multiplex PCR; TCRdb's version includes in-frame clones alone and lacks a portion of them. The sample contains some 2,100,000 clones, 85% to 95% of which appear only once. The sample taken for sequencing was naive CD8+ T cells from PBMCs. The receptors here all came from a man aged 18 to 29 in good health. Some clones in this sample may be carry-over from other donors' samples. Both conserved end residues are part of each CDR3. The D gene is left open where the match is weak. Size is omitted from some rows. Given values are once, few, many or a class for expanded clones.

>TRBJ2-1|-|-|TRBV5-4
CASSPDSYNEQFF
TGTGCCAGCAGCCCGGACAGCTACAATGAGCAGTTCTTC
>TRBJ1-2|-|-|TRBV7-2
CASSLVVGREYYGYTF
TGTGCCAGCAGCTTAGTAGTGGGCAGGGAATACTATGGCTACACCTTC
>TRBJ1-1|-|-|TRBV6-1
CASSELGGTEAFF
TGTGCCAGCAGTGAGCTGGGGGGCACTGAAGCTTTCTTT
>TRBJ1-2|-|once|TRBV9
CASSPPGNYGYTF
TGTGCCAGCAGCCCCCCCGGGAACTATGGCTACACCTTC
>TRBJ2-7|TRBD1|-|TRBV7-8
CASSADRSYEQYF
TGTGCCAGCAGCGCGGACAGGAGCTACGAGCAGTACTTC
>TRBJ1-3|-|once|TRBV7-6
CASSLVARNSGNTIYF
TGTGCCAGCAGCTTAGTGGCCAGAAACTCTGGAAACACCATATATTTT
>TRBJ2-5|-|-|TRBV29-1
CSVVPGTLLPETQYF
TGCAGCGTTGTACCGGGGACTCTCTTGCCAGAGACCCAGTACTTC
>TRBJ2-7|TRBD1|once|TRBV15
CATSFGQGYEQYF
TGTGCCACCTCCTTTGGACAGGGGTACGAGCAGTACTTC
>TRBJ2-7|TRBD2|-|TRBV4-1
CASSQGLAGVYEQYF
TGCGCCAGCAGCCAAGGACTAGCGGGCGTCTACGAGCAGTACTTC
>TRBJ1-5|-|-|TRBV19
CASSIWGLEQPQHF
TGTGCCAGTAGTATATGGGGATTAGAACAGCCCCAGCATTTT
>TRBJ2-1|TRBD2|-|TRBV2
CASSEEREGPDNEQFF
TGTGCCAGCAGTGAAGAGCGGGAGGGCCCCGACAATGAGCAGTTCTTC
>TRBJ2-3|-|-|TRBV6-5
CASTERTRTDTQYF
TGTGCCAGCACCGAGCGGACTCGCACAGATACGCAGTATTTT
>TRBJ2-7|-|-|TRBV5-4
CASSFSAYEQYF
TGTGCCAGCAGCTTTTCGGCCTACGAGCAGTACTTC
>TRBJ1-1|-|-|TRBV9
CASSVDGELNTEAFF
TGTGCCAGCAGCGTAGACGGAGAATTGAACACTGAAGCTTTCTTT
>TRBJ2-1|TRBD2|-|TRBV9
CASSELAGARDEQFF
TGTGCCAGCAGCGAGCTAGCGGGAGCCCGCGATGAGCAGTTCTTC
>TRBJ2-1|TRBD2|-|TRBV9
CASSALGTSLDEQFF
TGTGCCAGCAGCGCCCTCGGGACTAGCTTGGATGAGCAGTTCTTC
>TRBJ2-5|-|-|TRBV4-3
CASSQDGGPEETQYF
TGCGCCAGCAGCCAAGATGGGGGCCCGGAGGAGACCCAGTACTTC
>TRBJ2-3|-|-|TRBV4-3
CASSQAGGRAGDTQYF
TGCGCCAGCAGCCAAGCGGGCGGCAGGGCGGGAGATACGCAGTATTTT
>TRBJ2-2|TRBD2|-|TRBV4-1
CASSPTTLGGTGELFF
TGCGCCAGCAGCCCCACTACCCTGGGGGGGACCGGGGAGCTGTTTTTT
>TRBJ1-2|-|-|TRBV12-5
CASGRTEAYGYTF
TGTGCTAGTGGTAGGACGGAAGCCTATGGCTACACCTTC
>TRBJ2-1|TRBD1|few|TRBV19
CASKPRGNRGEQFF
TGTGCCAGTAAACCCAGGGGGAATCGCGGTGAGCAGTTCTTC
>TRBJ2-1|-|-|TRBV28
CASSFLPLARNNEQFF
TGTGCCAGCAGTTTTCTTCCCCTAGCGAGAAACAATGAGCAGTTCTTC
>TRBJ2-7|TRBD2|-|TRBV7-9
CASSERGYEQYF
TGTGCCAGCAGCGAGCGGGGCTACGAGCAGTACTTC
>TRBJ2-3|TRBD2|-|TRBV27
CASSLGTRPKVDTQYF
TGTGCCAGCAGTTTGGGGACTAGACCTAAAGTAGATACGCAGTATTTT
>TRBJ2-7|-|-|TRBV14
CASSQDKSEQYF
TGTGCCAGCAGCCAAGATAAGAGCGAGCAGTACTTC
>TRBJ2-1|-|-|TRBV6-5
CASRHDGPADEQFF
TGTGCCAGCAGACACGACGGTCCCGCCGATGAGCAGTTCTTC
>TRBJ1-3|-|-|TRBV29-1
CSVEAGDGNTIYF
TGCAGCGTTGAAGCAGGGGACGGAAACACCATATATTTT
>TRBJ2-7|-|-|TRBV19
CASSIGDRGIYEQYF
TGTGCCAGTAGTATTGGTGACAGAGGAATCTACGAGCAGTACTTC
>TRBJ1-5|-|-|TRBV27
CASSFLGERSNQPQHF
TGTGCCAGCAGTTTTCTAGGGGAACGAAGCAATCAGCCCCAGCATTTT
>TRBJ2-7|TRBD1|once|TRBV11-2
CASSSRTGGASHEQYF
TGTGCCAGCAGCTCTCGAACAGGGGGCGCATCCCACGAGCAGTACTTC
>TRBJ2-3|-|-|TRBV7-9
CASSPRTASSTDTQYF
TGTGCCAGCAGCCCTAGGACGGCATCTAGCACAGATACGCAGTATTTT
>TRBJ2-2|-|-|TRBV11-3
CASSWEQGLTGELFF
TGTGCCAGCAGCTGGGAACAGGGCCTCACCGGGGAGCTGTTTTTT
>TRBJ2-5|-|-|TRBV27
CATSGLYQETQYF
TGTGCCACCTCGGGGTTGTACCAAGAGACCCAGTACTTC
>TRBJ2-5|TRBD1|-|TRBV5-8
CASRPRTGPGETQYF
TGTGCCAGCAGACCCAGGACAGGGCCAGGGGAGACCCAGTACTTC
>TRBJ2-7|-|-|TRBV27
CASSLVGPRWDEQYF
TGTGCCAGCAGTTTAGTCGGACCCCGCTGGGACGAGCAGTACTTC
>TRBJ2-3|-|-|TRBV9
CASSGRTVSTDTQYF
TGTGCCAGCAGCGGAAGGACAGTTAGCACAGATACGCAGTATTTT
>TRBJ2-5|-|-|TRBV7-9
CASSFPARGTQYF
TGTGCCAGCAGCTTCCCGGCCCGGGGGACCCAGTACTTC
>TRBJ2-3|TRBD1|-|TRBV18
CASSPLPGQGRTDTQYF
TGTGCCAGCTCACCGCTCCCGGGACAGGGTAGGACAGATACGCAGTATTTT
>TRBJ2-7|-|-|TRBV13
CASSPPQGRVSEQYF
TGTGCCAGCAGCCCGCCCCAGGGGAGGGTGAGCGAGCAGTACTTC
>TRBJ2-3|-|-|TRBV27
CASSLSWGPSTDTQYF
TGTGCCAGCAGTTTATCGTGGGGACCTAGCACAGATACGCAGTATTTT
>TRBJ2-5|TRBD1|-|TRBV27
CASSSLLPTGAQETQYF
TGTGCCAGCAGTTCGCTCCTGCCGACAGGGGCCCAAGAGACCCAGTACTTC
>TRBJ2-1|-|-|TRBV9
CASSPSGLSYNEQFF
TGTGCCAGCAGCCCTTCGGGCCTCTCCTACAATGAGCAGTTCTTC
>TRBJ2-1|-|-|TRBV5-1
CASSLALLREQFF
TGCGCCAGCAGCTTGGCCTTATTAAGGGAGCAGTTCTTC
>TRBJ2-7|TRBD1|-|TRBV4-1
CASSQGGTGYSEQYF
TGCGCCAGCAGCCAGGGAGGGACAGGGTATAGCGAGCAGTACTTC
>TRBJ2-7|TRBD1|-|TRBV28
CASSIGTGRTYEQYF
TGTGCCAGCAGTATAGGGACAGGCCGTACCTACGAGCAGTACTTC
>TRBJ2-1|-|once|TRBV4-3
CASSQGQGLGYEQFF
TGCGCCAGCAGCCAAGGTCAGGGGTTAGGCTATGAGCAGTTCTTC
>TRBJ2-5|TRBD1|-|TRBV18
CASSATGGRETQYF
TGTGCCAGCTCAGCCACAGGGGGCCGGGAGACCCAGTACTTC
>TRBJ2-1|-|-|TRBV20-1
CSARDVDEQFF
TGCAGTGCTAGAGATGTAGATGAGCAGTTCTTC
>TRBJ2-1|-|-|TRBV28
CASSRGPGNEQFF
TGTGCCAGCAGCCGGGGGCCGGGGAATGAGCAGTTCTTC
>TRBJ2-7|-|-|TRBV10-3
CAISGAVGAYEQYF
TGTGCCATCAGTGGGGCGGTCGGAGCCTACGAGCAGTACTTC
>TRBJ2-7|-|-|TRBV28
CASSPRPGLSFYEQYF
TGTGCCAGCAGTCCCCGTCCGGGACTTTCGTTTTACGAGCAGTACTTC
>TRBJ1-2|TRBD1|-|TRBV5-1
CASSLKGRGVTGYTF
TGCGCCAGCAGCTTGAAAGGCAGGGGGGTCACTGGCTACACCTTC
>TRBJ2-5|-|once|TRBV6-6
CASSYSSREETQYF
TGTGCCAGCAGTTACTCGTCTAGGGAAGAGACCCAGTACTTC
>TRBJ2-7|-|few|TRBV30
CAWSSGQGTSEQYF
TGTGCCTGGAGTTCCGGACAGGGGACTAGCGAGCAGTACTTC
>TRBJ1-2|TRBD1|-|TRBV6-1
CASRWGRGIYGYTF
TGTGCCAGCAGGTGGGGCAGGGGGATCTATGGCTACACCTTC
>TRBJ2-2|-|-|TRBV18
CASSPGRETAGELFF
TGTGCCAGCTCACCAGGCAGGGAAACCGCCGGGGAGCTGTTTTTT
>TRBJ2-1|-|-|TRBV6-6
CASSYVGVDEQFF
TGTGCCAGCAGTTATGTGGGAGTGGATGAGCAGTTCTTC
>TRBJ2-7|-|few|TRBV27
CASKNGDEQYF
TGTGCCAGCAAAAACGGGGACGAGCAGTACTTC
>TRBJ1-6|TRBD1|once|TRBV4-1
CASSQEGGQGHNSPLHF
TGCGCCAGCAGCCAAGAGGGGGGACAGGGGCACAATTCACCCCTCCACTTT
>TRBJ1-5|-|-|TRBV5-1
CASSNRGSRHNQPQHF
TGCGCCAGCAGCAACCGAGGTAGCAGGCACAATCAGCCCCAGCATTTT